What follows are 12 T cell receptor beta chains derived from one specimen sequenced in a study of beta chain features in type 1 diabetes. Expressed TCRB transcripts were sequenced because the isolated RNA had all been reverse transcribed beforehand. TCRdb's table, derived via immunoSEQ multiplex PCR, lists solely in-frame clones and lacks some. This sample yields 150,000 or so clones, of which around 51% are seen a single time; 0.42% belongs to the top ten. The specimen was Tregs from blood. The receptors were gathered from a young man in good health.

The rearrangement links TRBV30 to TRBJ2-2, with TRBD2 matching over 10 bases. V dropped 3 bases and J dropped 7; count of bases not matched to a gene: 5. The CDR3 contains 14 residues. CDR1 is GTSNPN and CDR2 is SVGIG in the germline V gene (reference sequence). The CDR3 protein is CAWRRAGGVGELFF. The CDR3 DNA is TGTGCCTGGAGAAGAGCGGGAGGGGTCGGGGAGCTGTTTTTT.

This chain links TRBV5-4 with TRBJ2-3, with 10 bases fitting TRBD1. The length of the CDR3 is 15 residues. V shed 5 bases and J 1 base; nucleotides not matched to a gene: 4. The V gene's germline CDR1 is SGHNT and CDR2 YYREEE (reference sequence). CDR3 sequence reads: CASSPGTGGTDTQYF. The CDR3 DNA is TGTGCCAGCAGTCCGGGGACAGGGGGCACAGATACGCAGTATTTT.

In DNA form, the CDR3 reads TGTGCCAGCAGACCCCCGGGACTGCTTGAAGCTTTCTTT. Encoded protein: CASRPPGLLEAFF. This chain links TRBV6-5 with TRBJ1-1; tentatively, D is TRBD1 (5 bases). This CDR3 has 13 amino acids. V was cut by 6 bases and J by 7 bases, with 15 bases left in between. Per the germline V gene, CDR1 is MNHEY and CDR2 is SVGAGI.

The rearrangement links TRBV10-3 to TRBJ1-2; 8 bases map to TRBD1. This CDR3 spans 16 amino acids. The V gene's germline CDR1 is ENHRY and CDR2 SYGVKD. V lost 4 bases and J lost 4; bases outside the gene matches: 11. The CDR3 DNA is TGTGCCATCAGTGCCAACCGGGACAGGCGGGCCTATGGCTACACCTTC. Residues: CAISANRDRRAYGYTF.

The gene calls are TRBV6-1 and TRBJ1-1, with TRBD1 matching 7 bases. This CDR3 is 15 amino acids long. The junction had 15 bases not matched to a gene; V was cut back by 8 bases and J by 6 bases. Germline assignment: CDR1 MNHNS and CDR2 SASEGT. CDR3 bases: TGTGCCAGCTCCCGAGGGGTGAGGGGGCGGGCTGAAGCTTTCTTT. Translated: CASSRGVRGRAEAFF.

This clone occurred a few times. The rearrangement joins TRBV7-9 to TRBJ2-1; 8 positions agree with TRBD2. Germline V gene sequence: CDR1 SEHNR, CDR2 FQNEAQ (reference sequence). Trimming took 3 bases from V and 4 from J; bases not matched to a gene: 2. CDR3 length: 14 residues. CDR3 amino acids: CASSLGLVYNEQFF. For the CDR3, the DNA is TGTGCCAGCAGCTTGGGACTAGTTTACAATGAGCAGTTCTTC.

V usage is TRBV18 and J usage is TRBJ2-5, with D tentatively TRBD2 (6 bases). This CDR3 region has 13 residues. Germline V gene data show CDR1 as KGHSH and CDR2 as LQKENI. Trimming took 6 bases from V and 1 from J, leaving 9 bases between them. The CDR3 DNA follows: TGTGCCAGCTCGCCCGGGAGCCAAGAGACCCAGTACTTC. Protein product: CASSPGSQETQYF.

Only a few counts were recorded for this clone. The rearrangement joins TRBV15 to TRBJ2-3; D is perhaps TRBD1 (5 bases). The CDR3 sequence is 16 residues long. Germline V gives CDR1 LNHNV, CDR2 YYDKDF (reference sequence). V was shortened by 1 base and J by 3 bases, with 14 bases between the two germline ends. CDR3 residues: CATSRGPGPATDTQYF. The CDR3, as DNA: TGTGCCACCAGCAGAGGTCCAGGGCCCGCAACAGATACGCAGTATTTT.

The rearrangement uses TRBV28 and TRBJ2-1; the match to TRBD2 covers 16 bases. This CDR3 comprises 15 residues. In germline, CDR1 is MDHEN, CDR2 SYDVKM. In DNA form, the CDR3 reads TGTGTCGCCGGGACTAGCGGGAGGGCCGGGGATGAGCAGTTCTTC. It encodes CVAGTSGRAGDEQFF.

The chain joins TRBV28 to TRBJ1-2, with TRBD1 as a possible D gene (5 bases). Trimming cost V 3 bases and J 7 bases, with 15 bases left between them. Germline V gene lookup returns CDR1 MDHEN and CDR2 SYDVKM. The CDR3 totals 14 residues. The CDR3 DNA follows: TGTGCCAGCAGTTTTAGCCGGGGGGGGGTTGGCTACACCTTC. It is translated as CASSFSRGGVGYTF.

The chain has TRBV29-1 and TRBJ1-2, with D tentatively TRBD1 (6 bases). There are 16 residues in the CDR3. Trimming took off 0 bases at V and 3 bases at J, with 17 bases between the two ends. CDR1 is SQVTM, CDR2 ANQGSEA, per germline. Here the CDR3 DNA reads TGCAGCGTTGAAGATCGACCTAGGGGGGGGTACTATGGCTACACCTTC. It translates to CSVEDRPRGGYYGYTF.

The CDR3: CASTDLGDIREQYF. The CDR3 nucleotides read TGTGCCAGCACCGATCTTGGGGACATTCGGGAGCAGTACTTC. The V and J genes are TRBV6-5 and TRBJ2-7, with D possibly matching TRBD1 (6 bases). V was clipped by 7 bases and J by 7 bases, with 20 bases between them. The CDR3 runs to 14 residues. Germline CDR1 MNHEY, CDR2 SVGAGI.